The 21 T cell receptor beta chains below were found in one sample sequenced in a study of early T cells in non-severe SARS-CoV-2 infection. TCRdb re-analysed the 5' RACE reads in MiXCR, keeping a single row per CDR3 protein. The sample has more than 70,000 distinct CDR3 sequences, around 11% seen once. The sample here was whole blood, taken at baseline. Receptor source: an adult who was a healthcare worker with PCR-confirmed SARS-CoV-2 infection or an uninfected control (not recorded which).

The chain employs TRBV18 and TRBJ2-1; D tentatively fits TRBD1 or TRBD2 (5 bases each). V lost 1 base, J lost 5 bases, and 12 bases lay in between. The CDR3 is 15 amino acids. Per germline, CDR1 KGHSH and CDR2 LQKENI. CDR3 nucleotides: TGTGCCAGCTCACCACTCCCCGAGGGGCACAATGAGCAGTTCTTC. Its protein product is CASSPLPEGHNEQFF.

This chain uses TRBV20-1 with TRBJ2-3, with a weak D call TRBD2 (6 bases). This CDR3 has 15 residues. CDR1 and CDR2 from the germline V gene are DFQATT and SNEGSKA (reference sequence). Trimming removed 4 bases from V and 0 bases from J, with 14 bases in between. CDR3 bases: TGCAGTGCTATGAGGGGAGGAGCTAGCACAGATACGCAGTATTTT. Translation gives CSAMRGGASTDTQYF.

The J gene is TRBJ2-7, the V gene TRBV5-5, with 7 bases lining up with TRBD1. Germline V gene sequence: CDR1 SGHKS, CDR2 YYEKEE (reference sequence). V trimming: 4 bases; J trimming: 7 bases; junction bases outside the gene matches: 11. The CDR3 contains 14 residues. CDR3 amino acids: CASSPMTGREEQYF. The CDR3 bases are TGTGCCAGCAGCCCAATGACAGGGAGAGAAGAGCAGTACTTC.

This sequence joins TRBV28 and TRBJ2-1; 7 bases align to TRBD2. The length of the CDR3 is 16 residues. Per germline, CDR1 MDHEN and CDR2 SYDVKM. The V segment lost 4 bases and the J segment 3 bases; nucleotides outside the gene matches: 9. The CDR3 DNA reads as TGTGCCAGCAGTTCCCATTCTAGCGGCTTCTACAATGAGCAGTTCTTC. It yields the protein CASSSHSSGFYNEQFF.

This clonotype was observed a few times. The rearrangement links TRBV2 to TRBJ2-7, with D perhaps TRBD1 (6 bases). CDR3 size: 15 residues. Germline values: CDR1 SNHLY, CDR2 FYNNEI. Trimming took 4 bases from V and 0 from J, leaving 13 bases between them. The CDR3 nucleotides read TGTGCCAGCAGTGGAGACAGGTCGAGCTCCTACGAGCAGTACTTC. Translating gives CASSGDRSSSYEQYF. The full variable domain, in which reference TRBV2 and TRBJ2-7 provide the parts outside the CDR3, is EPEVTQTPSHQVTQMGQEVILRCVPISNHLYFYWYRQILGQKVEFLVSFYNNEISEKSEIFDDQFSVERPDGSNFTLKIRSTKLEDSAMYFCASSGDRSSSYEQYFGPGTRLTVT.

There are many counts of this clonotype. The gene calls are TRBV7-8 and TRBJ1-1; D is ambiguous. The CDR3 is 17 residues long. Trimming took off 5 bases at V and 0 bases at J, with 19 bases between the two ends. Germline CDR1 reads SGHVS; CDR2 reads FQNEAQ. CDR3 loop: CASSLKRRGNMNTEAFF. The CDR3 coding sequence is TGTGCCAGCAGCCTAAAGAGGAGAGGCAACATGAACACTGAAGCTTTCTTT. The variable domain in full, with the rest retrieved from reference TRBV7-8 and TRBJ1-1, is GAGVSQSPRYKVAKRGQDVALRCDPISGHVSLFWYQQALGQGPEFLTYFQNEAQLDKSGLPSDRFFAERPEGSVSTLKIQRTQQEDSAVYLCASSLKRRGNMNTEAFFGQGTRLTVV.

The J gene is TRBJ2-1, the V gene TRBV12-3 or TRBV12-4; 14 bases map to TRBD2. The CDR3 runs 15 residues. The junction had 2 bases not matched to a gene; V was cut back by 3 bases and J by 7 bases. Written as DNA, the CDR3 is TGTGCCAGCAGTTTGACTAGCGGGGGGGCAAATGAGCAGTTCTTC. Translated, it gives CASSLTSGGANEQFF.

This clonotype was found many times. This chain uses TRBV6-1 with TRBJ1-6; 11 bases agree with TRBD1. V was pared by 3 bases and J by 6 bases, with 1 base of the junction left unmatched. CDR1 and CDR2 from the germline V gene are MNHNS and SASEGT. The CDR3 extends over 15 amino acids. This CDR3 reads CASSEGTGGNSPLHF. The CDR3 bases are TGTGCCAGCAGTGAGGGGACAGGGGGTAATTCACCCCTCCACTTT.

This clonotype was observed once. This chain links TRBV29-1 with TRBJ2-7, with D perhaps matching TRBD1 (5 bases). Germline lookup yields CDR1 SQVTM and CDR2 ANQGSEA. V lost 4 bases to trimming and J lost 6 bases, with 13 bases between them. This CDR3 has 12 amino acids. CDR3 in amino acids: CSVVKGDGEQYF. The CDR3 coding sequence is TGCAGCGTTGTAAAAGGGGATGGCGAGCAGTACTTC.

This chain uses TRBV20-1 with TRBJ2-1; D gene unclear. The length of the CDR3 is 14 residues. Trimming cost V 6 bases and J 4 bases, with 16 bases left between them. Germline lookup yields CDR1 DFQATT and CDR2 SNEGSKA (reference sequence). CDR3 in DNA: TGCAGTGCCCTAAGGGCTACTTCATACAATGAGCAGTTCTTC. The encoded protein is CSALRATSYNEQFF.

The gene calls are TRBV20-1 and TRBJ2-1, with TRBD2 matching over 9 bases. Germline trimming cut 2 bases from V and 8 bases from J; bases unmatched to any gene: 7. The germline V gene encodes CDR1 DFQATT and CDR2 SNEGSKA (reference sequence). The CDR3 consists of 14 residues. This CDR3 reads CSARWRGGVDEQFF. Here the CDR3 DNA reads TGCAGTGCTAGATGGCGGGGGGGAGTAGATGAGCAGTTCTTC.

The CDR3: CASTAGDGTQYF. Written as DNA, the CDR3 is TGCGCCAGCACCGCGGGGGACGGTACGCAGTATTTT. The chain is built from TRBV10-2 and TRBJ2-3, with TRBD2 matching over 7 bases. CDR3 length: 12 amino acids. V shed 7 bases and J 8 bases; nucleotides not matched to a gene: 6. Germline CDR1 WSHSY, CDR2 SAAADI.

This clonotype has a count of ten or more. V gene TRBV27 combines with J gene TRBJ2-5; D might be TRBD2 (5 bases). V gave up 9 bases and J gave up 7 bases, with 18 bases separating them. This CDR3 is 13 amino acids long. Germline V gene lookup returns CDR1 MNHEY and CDR2 SMNVEV (reference sequence). The CDR3 region is CARILRREGTQYF. The CDR3, as DNA: TGTGCCAGGATCCTCAGAAGAGAGGGGACCCAGTACTTC.

The chain joins TRBV4-1 to TRBJ1-5; weak D call: TRBD1 (6 bases). Germline values: CDR1 MGHRA, CDR2 YSYEKL. V dropped 1 base and J dropped 8 bases, with 12 bases sitting between them. This CDR3 has 14 residues. CDR3 in DNA: TGCGCCAGCAGCCAAGCAACAGGGTCCGAGCCCCAGCATTTT. Its protein is CASSQATGSEPQHF.

Many counts were recorded for this clonotype. The chain is built from TRBV28 and TRBJ1-2; D uncertain. Germline loops: CDR1 MDHEN, CDR2 SYDVKM. There are 14 residues in the CDR3. V lost 4 bases to trimming and J lost 4 bases, with 13 bases between them. Written as DNA, the CDR3 is TGTGCCAGCAGTTGGGGTGGGAACCGCTATGGCTACACCTTC. Translation: CASSWGGNRYGYTF.

The table lists this clonotype with a few counts. This chain connects TRBV19 to TRBJ2-3; 9 positions agree with TRBD1. With 5 bases clipped from V and 5 bases from J, the junction kept 11 bases outside the gene matches. CDR3 length: 16 residues. Germline CDR1 and CDR2: LNHDA and SQIVND (reference sequence). CDR3 protein: CASSPPPGQGRDTQYF. CDR3 DNA sequence: TGTGCCAGTAGTCCACCCCCAGGACAGGGGAGAGATACGCAGTATTTT.

In this sample, this clonotype turned up a few times. The rearrangement links TRBV5-1 to TRBJ1-6; no definite D call. Trimming removed 5 bases from V and 10 bases from J, with 13 bases in between. Germline values: CDR1 SGHRS, CDR2 YFSETQ. This CDR3 comprises 13 residues. The CDR3 reads CASRGEGRSPLHF. CDR3 sequence (DNA): TGCGCCAGCAGAGGTGAGGGAAGATCACCCCTCCACTTT.

The chain carries TRBV7-2 and TRBJ2-3, with TRBD2 identical over 14 bases. The trim removed 5 bases at V and 2 bases at J, leaving 15 bases unmatched. The CDR3 length is 20 residues. Germline values: CDR1 SGHTA, CDR2 FQGNSA. CDR3 bases: TGTGCCAGCAGCAGGGAACCAGGACTAGCGGGGGGCGGGCTCACAGATACGCAGTATTTT. It specifies CASSREPGLAGGGLTDTQYF.

The chain employs TRBV6-5 and TRBJ2-2; unclear D gene. Deletions cut 5 bases from V and 6 bases from J, with 25 bases between. This CDR3 has 18 amino acids. CDR1 and CDR2 from the germline V gene are MNHEY and SVGAGI. CDR3 residues: CASSRVAARPGEPGELFF. CDR3 bases: TGTGCCAGCAGTAGGGTCGCGGCCAGACCCGGCGAACCCGGGGAGCTGTTTTTT.

This clonotype was counted between two and nine times. The chain has TRBV7-2 and TRBJ1-1, with TRBD1 matching over 9 bases. Germline trimming cut 0 bases from V and 0 bases from J; bases unmatched to any gene: 5. The germline V gene encodes CDR1 SGHTA and CDR2 FQGNSA. The CDR3 has 17 amino acids. CDR3 bases: TGTGCCAGCAGCTTAGCGATGGGACAGGGCCTGAACACTGAAGCTTTCTTT. Translating gives CASSLAMGQGLNTEAFF.

This clonotype was observed at least ten times. V is TRBV4-3 and J is TRBJ1-5; D is perhaps TRBD1 (6 bases). The length of the CDR3 is 15 residues. Germline values: CDR1 LGHNA, CDR2 YSLEER. The V end lost 0 bases, the J end lost 4 bases, and 10 bases lay between the germline ends. The CDR3 nucleotides are TGCGCCAGCAGCCAAGATAACAGGGCGAATCAGCCCCAGCATTTT. Translating it yields CASSQDNRANQPQHF.